This T cell receptor beta chain was identified in a study of tissue T cells after allogeneic stem cell transplantation. Study findings and constraints: Anatomically similar tissues had similar TCR repertoires within each patient. This small cohort was clinically heterogeneous, and sampling depth was a limitation.

On this clone: Antigen unknown. Gene names are the mouse ones. Coverage ceases 1 residue before the CDR3 finishes, and the germline J gene fills in the end.

Profiling relied on immunoSEQ multiplex PCR, and the TCRdb table lists in-frame clones only, not all of them. In the table there are several thousand clones, roughly 50% of which are singletons. The time point here: mouse harvest day 7 after allogeneic transplant. Each mouse received 10^7 T-cell-depleted marrow cells plus 10^6 splenic CD5+ T cells by tail vein. Germline V gives CDR1 NSHNY, CDR2 SYGAGN. V lost 4 bases to trimming and J lost 6 bases, with 10 bases between them. CDR3 length: 12 residues. The source of this sequence is a female BALB/c mouse given C57BL/6 T cells with graft-versus-host disease after an allogeneic hematopoietic cell transplant. J is TRBJ1-1 and V is TRBV13-1; the D gene is possibly TRBD1 (6 bases). Sequencing was done on a sample of lymph node tissue. CDR3 sequence reads: CASSPRGPEVFF. CDR3 bases read: TGTGCCAGCAGTCCCAGGGGCCCAGAAGTCTTC.